The 17 T cell receptor beta chains in this list originate from one sample, sequenced in a study of T cells in Graves' hyperthyroidism and ophthalmopathy. Amplified TCR beta CDR3 regions came from RNA transcripts. The HTBI set primed first-round TCR CDR3 RT-PCR. TCRdb re-called the multiplex PCR reads through MiXCR, storing one row per CDR3 protein. The sample yields more than 500,000 distinct CDR3 sequences, roughly 17% seen once. Sequenced sample: blood. The receptor source for this set is a woman between 25 and 40 years old with Graves' hyperthyroidism.

This clonotype was seen a single time. The junction shows a germline mismatch at one end, possibly a read error. The chain joins TRBV3-1 to TRBJ2-3, with 8 bases identical to TRBD2. The CDR3 contains 15 residues. CDR1 LGHDT and CDR2 YNNKEL come from the germline V gene (reference sequence). The CDR3 DNA reads TGTGCCAGCGGCCAACGGGAGGGCCTGGGAGATACGCAGTATTTT. It codes for CASGQREGLGDTQYF.

The chain links TRBV28 to TRBJ2-3; D gene uncertain. Germline V CDR1 and CDR2: MDHEN, SYDVKM. The CDR3 spans 16 residues. V lost 8 bases and J lost 2, with 20 bases in between. The CDR3 sequence is CASQSALPLATDTQYF. In DNA, the CDR3 is TGTGCCAGCCAAAGTGCCCTACCGCTGGCCACAGATACGCAGTATTTT.

This clonotype was seen many times. V is TRBV28 and J is TRBJ2-1, with 10 bases lining up with TRBD2. J gave up 7 bases and V 4 bases, and 10 bases lay outside the gene matches. The CDR3 has 16 residues. Germline loops: CDR1 MDHEN, CDR2 SYDVKM. The CDR3: CASSSPKSGRANEQFF. The CDR3 DNA reads as TGTGCCAGCAGTTCCCCCAAAAGCGGGAGGGCGAATGAGCAGTTCTTC.

V gene TRBV4-3 combines with J gene TRBJ2-5; TRBD2 aligns across 7 bases. The CDR3 has 17 residues. After removal of 2 bases from V and 5 bases from J, the junction contained 14 bases not matched to a gene. Germline lookup yields CDR1 LGHNA and CDR2 YSLEER. The DNA for the CDR3 is TGCGCCAGCAGCCAAAGTGCGGGGGATATGGCATGGGAGACCCAGTACTTC. Translating gives CASSQSAGDMAWETQYF.

This chain joins TRBV28 and TRBJ2-7; TRBD1 agrees at 11 bases. The V gene end was trimmed by 2 bases and the J gene end by 7 bases; junction bases not matched to a gene: 7. This CDR3 region has 15 residues. Per the germline V gene, CDR1 is MDHEN and CDR2 is SYDVKM. In DNA, the CDR3 is TGTGCCAGCAGTTTACATGGGACAGGGGGGGGGGAGCAGTACTTC. Its protein is CASSLHGTGGGEQYF.

Many counts were recorded for this clonotype. This chain joins TRBV28 and TRBJ1-5, with 7 bases matching TRBD1. The CDR3 totals 14 residues. CDR1 and CDR2 from the germline V gene are MDHEN and SYDVKM. The V gene end was trimmed by 3 bases and the J gene end by 4 bases; junction bases not matched to a gene: 3. This CDR3 reads CASSFRDRNQPQHF. The DNA for the CDR3 is TGTGCCAGCAGTTTTCGGGACAGAAATCAGCCCCAGCATTTT. The full variable domain, its missing parts supplied by reference TRBV28 and TRBJ1-5, is DVKVTQSSRYLVKRTGEKVFLECVQDMDHENMFWYRQDPGLGLRLIYFSYDVKMKEKGDIPEGYSVSREKKERFSLILESASTNQTSMYLCASSFRDRNQPQHFGDGTRLSIL.

A note on this clonotype: This may come from a read error, since a much larger clone is one base off. CDR3 loop: CAWINTEGYTF. CDR3 nucleotide sequence: TGTGCCTGGATTAATACGGAAGGCTACACCTTC. The J gene is TRBJ1-2, the V gene TRBV30; the D is unclear. This CDR3 is 11 amino acids long. V dropped 4 bases and J dropped 8 bases, with 11 bases sitting between them. Germline V gene lookup returns CDR1 GTSNPN and CDR2 SVGIG (reference sequence). Looking up the rest from reference TRBV30 and TRBJ1-2 gives the full variable domain: SQTIHQWPATLVQPVGSPLSLECTVEGTSNPNLYWYRQAAGRGLQLLFYSVGIGQISSEVPQNLSASRPQDRQFILSSKKLLLSDSGFYLCAWINTEGYTFGSGTRLTVV.

This clonotype was detected many times. The rearrangement joins TRBV2 to TRBJ1-1; D uncertain. The V gene's germline CDR1 is SNHLY and CDR2 FYNNEI. This CDR3 comprises 11 residues. V was trimmed by 6 bases and J by 11 bases, leaving 13 bases between them. CDR3 DNA sequence: TGTGCCAGCAGAGGAACTGGGAATGCTTTCTTT. This codes for CASRGTGNAFF.

The chain joins TRBV19 to TRBJ1-4; D perhaps matches TRBD1 (5 bases). The CDR3 runs 14 residues. Germline CDR1 and CDR2: LNHDA and SQIVND (reference sequence). V gave up 9 bases and J gave up 10 bases, with 21 bases separating them. The CDR3, as DNA: TGTGCCAGCAACGGGGGTAGCGGGAACGGAAAACTGTTTTTT. It specifies CASNGGSGNGKLFF.

The sample holds many counts of this clonotype. This chain links TRBV7-2 with TRBJ1-1, with D possibly being TRBD1 (5 bases). The CDR3 runs 14 residues. V shed 2 bases and J shed 4 bases, with 11 bases lying between them. Per germline, CDR1 SGHTA and CDR2 FQGNSA. CDR3 sequence reads: CASSLRGGSTEAFF. Written as DNA, the CDR3 is TGTGCCAGCAGCTTACGGGGCGGGAGCACTGAAGCTTTCTTT.

For the CDR3, the DNA is TGCAGCGTTGATCAGGGGGCGGCGTTAGACACTGAAGCTTTCTTT. Protein product: CSVDQGAALDTEAFF. The chain combines TRBV29-1 with TRBJ1-1, with TRBD1 matching 8 bases. Trimming removed 3 bases from V and 3 bases from J; junction bases left unmatched: 9. Germline V CDR1 and CDR2: SQVTM, ANQGSEA. The CDR3 consists of 15 residues.

J is TRBJ2-3 and V is TRBV11-2, with 8 bases lining up with TRBD2. The ends lost 1 base at V and 3 bases at J; junction bases unmatched: 6. The CDR3 sequence is 16 residues long. Germline values: CDR1 SGHAT, CDR2 FQNNGV. In DNA, the CDR3 is TGTGCCAGCAGCTTAGGCCCGGGACTAGAGACAGATACGCAGTATTTT. It yields the protein CASSLGPGLETDTQYF.

A remark on this clonotype: It may be a read error: a sequence one base away is much more abundant. This chain connects TRBV10-3 to TRBJ2-5; 7 bases map to TRBD1. Looked up from germline, CDR1 is ENHRY and CDR2 is SYGVKD. This CDR3 spans 13 amino acids. CDR3 nucleotide sequence: TGTGCCACCAGTTGGGGACAGCAAGAGACCCAGTACTTC. Its protein is CATSWGQQETQYF.

This clonotype was seen a single time. A junction boundary mismatches the germline segment, possibly from a read error. The gene calls are TRBV20-1 and TRBJ2-1; D uncertain. Germline V gene sequence: CDR1 DFQATT, CDR2 SNEGSKA (reference sequence). This CDR3 has 16 amino acids. CDR3 bases: TGCAGTGCTAGTTTGCAAGGTTCCGATTTGGGCAATGAGCGGTTCTTC. This translates into CSASLQGSDLGNERFF.

Concerning this clonotype: Possible read error: a much larger clone is one base away. The chain links TRBV3-1 to TRBJ1-2; 7 bases fit TRBD1. Germline CDR1 reads LGHDT; CDR2 reads YNNKEL (reference sequence). The CDR3 runs to 14 residues. J gave up 8 bases and V 1 base, and 7 bases lay outside the gene matches. This CDR3 is CASSQARQGGGYTF. The CDR3 DNA sequence: TGTGCCAGCAGCCAAGCTCGGCAGGGGGGAGGCTACACCTTC.

This clonotype was seen at least ten times. The chain joins TRBV7-2 to TRBJ2-1; 9 bases line up with TRBD2. Trimming removed 2 bases from V and 9 bases from J; junction bases left unmatched: 5. CDR3 length: 14 residues. The germline CDR1 and CDR2 sequences are SGHTA and FQGNSA. Written as DNA, the CDR3 is TGTGCCAGCAGCTTACTAGCGGGAAAGGTTGAGCAGTTCTTC. Translated: CASSLLAGKVEQFF.

The chain employs TRBV19 and TRBJ2-7; tentatively, D is TRBD2 (5 bases). The CDR3 extends over 17 amino acids. V was pared by 5 bases and J by 5 bases, with 25 bases between. Per germline, CDR1 LNHDA and CDR2 SQIVND (reference sequence). The CDR3 DNA reads TGTGCCAGTAGTGCGGGCGTTGGCGGGCGTGCAGGCCACGAGCAGTACTTC. It encodes CASSAGVGGRAGHEQYF. The entire variable domain, with the rest obtained from reference TRBV19 and TRBJ2-7, is as follows: DGGITQSPKYLFRKEGQNVTLSCEQNLNHDAMYWYRQDPGQGLRLIYYSQIVNDFQKGDIAEGYSVSREKKESFPLTVTSAQKNPTAFYLCASSAGVGGRAGHEQYFGPGTRLTVT.